This TCR beta chain is from a study of T-cell reconstitution after alpha-beta-depleted transplantation in children. The TCRbeta library incorporated unique molecular identifiers. MiXCR, applied by TCRdb to the PCR reads, yields one record per CDR3 protein. The table records approximately 270,000 distinct CDR3 sequences, 9.9% of them present only once. This CDR3 region has 14 residues. CDR1 is MNHEY and CDR2 is SVGAGI in the germline V gene. V was clipped by 0 bases and J by 4 bases, with 10 bases between them. The sequence was obtained from a human donor who donated a stem cell graft to a child with SCID. This sequence joins TRBV6-5 and TRBJ2-7; unclear D gene. The input for sequencing was PBMCs from the stem cell graft donor, taken from the stem cell graft. In DNA, the CDR3 is TGTGCCAGCAGTTACTCCCCGGGTGGGTACGAGCAGTACTTC. It is translated as CASSYSPGGYEQYF.